What follows are 32 T cell receptor beta chains derived from one specimen sequenced in a study of early T cells in non-severe SARS-CoV-2 infection. In TCRdb, the 5' RACE reads were re-called with MiXCR into one record per CDR3 protein. The profile covers roughly 51,000 distinct CDR3 sequences, with about 10% appearing a single time and roughly 8.3% taken by the ten largest. Sequences were obtained from whole blood. All receptors derive from an adult who was a healthcare worker with PCR-confirmed SARS-CoV-2 infection or an uninfected control (not recorded which).

This clonotype was counted many times. The chain is built from TRBV12-3 or TRBV12-4 and TRBJ1-2; D uncertain. The CDR3 loop spans 13 amino acids. V was trimmed by 3 bases and J by 3 bases, leaving 8 bases between them. For the CDR3, the DNA is TGTGCCAGCAGTTTTATCCAGGACTATGGCTACACCTTC. Its protein product is CASSFIQDYGYTF.

The chain couples TRBV19 to TRBJ1-1; a weak D match, TRBD1 (5 bases). Germline lookup yields CDR1 LNHDA and CDR2 SQIVND (reference sequence). This CDR3 comprises 15 residues. Trimming removed 1 base from V and 3 bases from J, with 12 bases in between. The CDR3 reads CASSIVPGGDTEAFF. The CDR3 DNA is TGTGCCAGTAGTATAGTCCCCGGGGGGGACACTGAAGCTTTCTTT.

This chain uses TRBV6-6 with TRBJ2-1; 7 bases map to TRBD1. CDR1 MNHNY and CDR2 SVGAGI come from the germline V gene (reference sequence). The CDR3 spans 16 residues. With V trimmed by 4 bases and J by 8 bases, 14 bases remained unmatched. This CDR3 is CASSSDRVLSPDEQFF. In DNA form, the CDR3 reads TGTGCCAGCAGTTCTGACAGGGTTCTCAGCCCTGATGAGCAGTTCTTC.

This clonotype was found a few times. This chain links TRBV28 with TRBJ2-5; weak D call: TRBD1 (6 bases). The germline V gene has CDR1 MDHEN and CDR2 SYDVKM. This CDR3 is 16 amino acids long. V lost 10 bases and J lost 0, with 21 bases in between. Written as DNA, the CDR3 is TGTGCCACAGGGTCCCAAGGCAGGGGTCACCAAGAGACCCAGTACTTC. This gives the protein CATGSQGRGHQETQYF.

At least ten counts were recorded for this clonotype. V and J are TRBV7-3 and TRBJ1-1; 7 nucleotides align to TRBD1. Trimming took 5 bases from V and 0 from J; bases not matched to a gene: 3. The CDR3 is 14 amino acids. Germline V gene sequence: CDR1 SGHTA, CDR2 FQGTGA. For the CDR3, the DNA is TGTGCCAGCAGCCCGGGACAGCTGAACACTGAAGCTTTCTTT. It encodes CASSPGQLNTEAFF.

In its sample, this clonotype was seen once. The chain carries TRBV12-3 or TRBV12-4 and TRBJ2-1; D gene ambiguous. The CDR3 loop spans 13 amino acids. V gave up 5 bases and J gave up 2 bases, with 7 bases separating them. CDR3 sequence (DNA): TGTGCCAGCAGTCCCCGACCCTACAATGAGCAGTTCTTC. Protein sequence: CASSPRPYNEQFF.

This clonotype was observed many times. V usage is TRBV11-3 and J usage is TRBJ2-1; TRBD2 matches at 7 bases. The CDR3 loop spans 15 amino acids. Trimming took 1 base from V and 2 from J; bases not matched to a gene: 2. The V gene's germline CDR1 is SGHNT and CDR2 YENEEA. Here the CDR3 DNA reads TGTGCCAGCAGCTTAGGCGGGAGTGCCTACAATGAGCAGTTCTTC. Its translation: CASSLGGSAYNEQFF.

The rearrangement uses TRBV5-6 and TRBJ2-7, with a tentative D call TRBD2 (6 bases). The CDR3 is 16 amino acids. The V end lost 4 bases, the J end lost 3 bases, and 20 bases lay between the germline ends. In germline, CDR1 is SGHDT, CDR2 YYEEEE. The DNA of the CDR3 is TGTGCCAGCAGCCTACGCACCGGGACTCAGGGCTACGAGCAGTACTTC. The encoded protein is CASSLRTGTQGYEQYF.

V and J are TRBV27 and TRBJ2-1; the D gene is possibly TRBD1 (6 bases). The CDR3 contains 15 residues. V lost 2 bases and J 6 bases, leaving 14 bases between the germline ends. CDR1 is MNHEY, CDR2 SMNVEV, per germline (reference sequence). CDR3 sequence: CASSLGGRYFNEQFF. CDR3 nucleotides: TGTGCCAGCAGTTTAGGGGGCAGGTATTTCAATGAGCAGTTCTTC.

This clonotype was observed at least ten times. The V call is TRBV6-2 or TRBV6-3, the J call TRBJ2-7; TRBD2 might be the D (6 bases). V was shortened by 0 bases and J by 4 bases, with 10 bases between the two germline ends. This CDR3 is built from 14 residues. The germline V gene has CDR1 MNHEY and CDR2 SVGEGT. The CDR3 coding sequence is TGTGCCAGCAGTTACTCGGCTAGCGATTACGAGCAGTACTTC. It yields the protein CASSYSASDYEQYF.

This chain connects TRBV12-3 or TRBV12-4 to TRBJ2-7, with 7 bases identical to TRBD2. The CDR3 is 15 amino acids. J was trimmed by 4 bases and V by 3 bases; bases with no gene match: 9. CDR3 sequence (DNA): TGTGCCAGCAGTTTCTTCGCCGGGACTACTTACGAGCAGTACTTC. Residues: CASSFFAGTTYEQYF.

This clonotype has ten or more counts. V usage is TRBV11-2 and J usage is TRBJ1-2; D uncertain. Germline lookup yields CDR1 SGHAT and CDR2 FQNNGV. V was pared by 0 bases and J by 8 bases, with 10 bases between. The CDR3 loop spans 13 amino acids. The CDR3 reads CASSLDAGRGYTF. CDR3 sequence (DNA): TGTGCCAGCAGCTTAGATGCAGGCAGGGGCTACACCTTC.

This clonotype was observed a few times. This chain links TRBV7-3 with TRBJ2-1; 9 positions agree with TRBD1. V gave up 5 bases and J gave up 5 bases; unmatched junction bases: 10. CDR1 is SGHTA, CDR2 FQGTGA, per germline. The CDR3 extends over 16 amino acids. CDR3 protein: CASSADLGQGNNEQFF. The CDR3 DNA sequence: TGTGCCAGCAGCGCGGACCTGGGACAGGGCAACAATGAGCAGTTCTTC.

This clonotype was seen only a few times. The V and J genes are TRBV28 and TRBJ2-1; possible D gene TRBD2, 5 bases. This CDR3 is 13 amino acids long. Germline V gene data show CDR1 as MDHEN and CDR2 as SYDVKM. V was cut by 5 bases and J by 8 bases, with 13 bases left in between. CDR3 nucleotides: TGTGCCAGCAGTGAACTAGATGACGATGAGCAGTTCTTC. Protein: CASSELDDDEQFF. The full variable domain, its missing parts supplied by reference TRBV28 and TRBJ2-1, is DVKVTQSSRYLVKRTGEKVFLECVQDMDHENMFWYRQDPGLGLRLIYFSYDVKMKEKGDIPEGYSVSREKKERFSLILESASTNQTSMYLCASSELDDDEQFFGPGTRLTVL.

This clonotype was seen many times. V is TRBV4-1 and J is TRBJ2-3; 12 nucleotides agree with TRBD2. Germline CDR1 is MGHRA and CDR2 is YSYEKL. V was pared by 2 bases and J by 3 bases, with 0 bases of the junction left unmatched. This CDR3 has 15 amino acids. This CDR3 is CASSQLAGGTDTQYF. CDR3 in DNA: TGCGCCAGCAGCCAACTAGCGGGAGGGACAGATACGCAGTATTTT.

Details on this clonotype: A clone one base away is much larger, so this may be a read error. This chain joins TRBV9 and TRBJ2-3; 7 bases are a match to TRBD2. CDR3 length: 16 residues. With V trimmed by 3 bases and J by 9 bases, 16 bases remained unmatched. The germline gives CDR1 SGDLS, CDR2 YYNGEE. The CDR3 region has the DNA TGTGCCAGCAGCGCCTTATTGGTGGGAGGGCGGGAAACGCAGTATTTT. Amino acid sequence: CASSALLVGGRETQYF. Full variable domain (missing parts from reference TRBV9 and TRBJ2-3): DSGVTQTPKHLITATGQRVTLRCSPRSGDLSVYWYQQSLDQGLQFLIQYYNGEERAKGNILERFSAQQFPDLHSELNLSSLELGDSALYFCASSALLVGGRETQYFGPGTRLTVL.

As to this clonotype: A read error may be the cause here, since a much bigger clone is one base away. This chain connects TRBV27 to TRBJ2-7, with 9 positions matching TRBD2. This CDR3 is 13 amino acids long. Germline values: CDR1 MNHEY, CDR2 SMNVEV (reference sequence). V was clipped by 4 bases and J by 7 bases; unmatched bases: 5. CDR3 sequence reads: CASSSRGGWEQYF. For the CDR3, the DNA is TGTGCCAGCAGTTCGCGGGGGGGTTGGGAGCAGTACTTC.

This clonotype was seen ten or more times. The gene calls are TRBV20-1 and TRBJ2-1; the D gene is possibly TRBD2 (6 bases). This CDR3 contains 16 residues. Germline V gene sequence: CDR1 DFQATT, CDR2 SNEGSKA (reference sequence). Trimming took 1 base from V and 2 from J, leaving 15 bases between them. Here the CDR3 DNA reads TGCAGTGCTAGAGTTTCCGGCGGGGCCCCCTACAATGAGCAGTTCTTC. Its protein is CSARVSGGAPYNEQFF.

This clonotype showed up many times. V gene TRBV7-6 combines with J gene TRBJ2-7, with D perhaps matching TRBD2 (6 bases). This CDR3 is 14 amino acids long. The germline V and J ends were trimmed by 3 bases and 2 bases, with 11 bases remaining between them. CDR1 and CDR2 (germline): SGHVS, FNYEAQ. The CDR3 loop reads CASSFSGTAYEQYF. CDR3 DNA: TGTGCCAGCAGCTTTAGCGGTACTGCCTACGAGCAGTACTTC. The full variable domain, with the rest looked up from reference TRBV7-6 and TRBJ2-7, is GAGVSQSPRYKVTKRGQDVALRCDPISGHVSLYWYRQALGQGPEFLTYFNYEAQQDKSGLPNDRFSAERPEGSISTLTIQRTEQRDSAMYRCASSFSGTAYEQYFGPGTRLTVT.

As to this clonotype: This may be a read error: a much more frequent sequence differs by one nucleotide. V gene TRBV11-2 combines with J gene TRBJ2-5, with 7 bases matching TRBD1. V lost 4 bases, J lost 1 base, and 3 bases stayed unmatched. The CDR3 runs 14 residues. Germline CDR1 SGHAT, CDR2 FQNNGV. CDR3 region: CASSSTGPQETQYF. The CDR3 region has the DNA TGTGCCAGCAGCTCGACAGGGCCCCAAGAGACCCAGTACTTC.

The V gene is TRBV20-1, the J gene TRBJ2-3; tentatively, D is TRBD1 (5 bases). CDR1 DFQATT and CDR2 SNEGSKA come from the germline V gene (reference sequence). The CDR3 is 16 amino acids. V lost 0 bases and J lost 1, with 14 bases in between. CDR3 DNA: TGCAGTGCTAGAGACAGGGCAGGGCTGGGCACAGATACGCAGTATTTT. As protein: CSARDRAGLGTDTQYF.

There are many counts of this clonotype. The chain has TRBV24-1 and TRBJ2-3, with 15 bases matching TRBD2. After removal of 4 bases from V and 3 bases from J, the junction contained 7 bases not matched to a gene. This CDR3 contains 18 residues. The germline CDR1 and CDR2 sequences are KGHDR and SFDVKD. The CDR3 is CATSDGLAGGLATDTQYF. CDR3 sequence (DNA): TGTGCCACCAGTGACGGACTAGCGGGAGGGCTAGCAACAGATACGCAGTATTTT.

V and J are TRBV2 and TRBJ2-2; TRBD2 aligns across 11 bases. Germline CDR1 SNHLY, CDR2 FYNNEI. The CDR3 is 20 amino acids. The trim removed 4 bases at V and 4 bases at J, leaving 17 bases unmatched. This CDR3 reads CASSAVPGLAASRGTGELFF. As DNA, the CDR3 is TGTGCCAGCAGTGCCGTGCCGGGACTAGCGGCCTCCAGGGGCACCGGGGAGCTGTTTTTT.

This clonotype was counted many times. The chain joins TRBV2 to TRBJ2-1; 8 bases are a match to TRBD1. V was clipped by 6 bases and J by 8 bases; unmatched bases: 12. This CDR3 contains 15 residues. Germline values: CDR1 SNHLY, CDR2 FYNNEI. The CDR3 nucleotides read TGTGCCAGCAGGACCGGACAGGGTTGGTGGGATGAGCAGTTCTTC. Protein product: CASRTGQGWWDEQFF. The whole variable domain, filled in from reference TRBV2 and TRBJ2-1, reads EPEVTQTPSHQVTQMGQEVILRCVPISNHLYFYWYRQILGQKVEFLVSFYNNEISEKSEIFDDQFSVERPDGSNFTLKIRSTKLEDSAMYFCASRTGQGWWDEQFFGPGTRLTVL.

This clonotype was recorded at least ten times. J is TRBJ2-6 and V is TRBV29-1; D may match TRBD1 or TRBD2 (5 bases each). Germline values: CDR1 SQVTM, CDR2 ANQGSEA. Deletions cut 1 base from V and 4 bases from J, with 11 bases between. The CDR3 is 15 residues long. Here the CDR3 DNA reads TGCAGCGTTGAAGGAGGGGAAGCCGGGGCCAACGTCCTGACTTTC. Translated: CSVEGGEAGANVLTF.

A few counts support this clonotype. The chain links TRBV6-6 to TRBJ2-6; D gene unclear. Deletions cut 3 bases from V and 1 base from J, with 4 bases between. The CDR3 covers 14 residues. Germline V CDR1 and CDR2: MNHNY, SVGAGI (reference sequence). CDR3 sequence reads: CASSYPSGANVLTF. CDR3 bases: TGTGCCAGCAGTTATCCTTCTGGGGCCAACGTCCTGACTTTC.

This clonotype appeared many times. The J gene is TRBJ2-3, the V gene TRBV6-5; 7 bases are a match to TRBD2. Losses at the gene ends were 6 bases for V and 6 bases for J; bases not matched to a gene: 12. There are 15 residues in the CDR3. In germline, CDR1 is MNHEY, CDR2 SVGAGI. The CDR3 DNA is TGTGCCAGCAGGGGGGGGGTACGGGCCAGGGATACGCAGTATTTT. This sequence encodes CASRGGVRARDTQYF.

In the case of this clonotype: Being one base from a much bigger clone, this may be a read error. In DNA form, the CDR3 reads TGTGCCAGCGGGGAGGGGGCGATTACCGAGACCCAGTACTTC. It is translated as CASGEGAITETQYF. This chain connects TRBV12-3 or TRBV12-4 to TRBJ2-5; the D call may be TRBD1 or TRBD2 (7 bases each). Trimming took off 8 bases at V and 5 bases at J, with 18 bases between the two ends. This CDR3 contains 14 residues.

This clonotype occurred many times. The chain is built from TRBV5-1 and TRBJ1-5; tentative D call: TRBD1 (6 bases). The V end was cut by 4 bases, the J end by 2 bases, with 13 bases between. CDR1 is SGHRS and CDR2 is YFSETQ in the germline V gene. This CDR3 has 15 amino acids. The CDR3 is CASSPQGLGNQPQHF. The CDR3 DNA is TGCGCCAGCAGCCCCCAGGGGTTAGGCAATCAGCCCCAGCATTTT.

In its sample, this clonotype was seen a few times. This rearrangement joins TRBV4-1 to TRBJ2-7; 11 bases align to TRBD2. The CDR3 is made up of 16 amino acids. Germline V gene data show CDR1 as MGHRA and CDR2 as YSYEKL. Trimming cost V 4 bases and J 6 bases; bases outside gene matches: 11. The DNA of the CDR3 is TGCGCCAGCAGCCCACCGACTAGCGGGATCATCGGCGAGCAGTACTTC. Its protein is CASSPPTSGIIGEQYF.

V usage is TRBV28 and J usage is TRBJ2-3; no reliable D call. Germline assignment: CDR1 MDHEN and CDR2 SYDVKM. Trimming left V 5 bases short and J 5 bases short, with 5 bases between. CDR3 length: 11 residues. CDR3 sequence (DNA): TGTGCCAGCAGTGCATTAGATACGCAGTATTTT. Amino acids: CASSALDTQYF.

This rearrangement joins TRBV9 to TRBJ2-7; the match to TRBD1 covers 8 bases. The V gene's germline CDR1 is SGDLS and CDR2 YYNGEE. Germline trimming cut 0 bases from V and 4 bases from J; bases unmatched to any gene: 9. This CDR3 region has 16 residues. This CDR3 reads CASSVAESTGAYEQYF. CDR3 sequence (DNA): TGTGCCAGCAGCGTAGCTGAGTCGACAGGGGCTTACGAGCAGTACTTC.